This TCR beta chain was documented in a study of cytomegalovirus exposure and HLA in healthy donors. Study summary: Counted in an early data release were about 85 million unique TCRs from HLA-typed donors.

The CDR3 spans 14 residues. Germline values: CDR1 MGHRA, CDR2 YSYEKL. The germline V and J ends were trimmed by 4 bases and 10 bases, with 17 bases remaining between them. Overall study results and limits: Presence/absence analyses supposed approximately even sequencing depth among donors. The likely origin of a cluster of highly shared sequence variants was a sequencing artifact.

Vbeta (60) and Jbeta (13) primers were used in the PCR. Authors' analysis steps: Approximately 9.9 million shared chains were among the roughly 80 million unique TCR beta chains that a later analysis counted. Generated by immunoSEQ multiplex PCR, the TCRdb table keeps only in-frame clones and is missing some. V, J and clone size are taken as reported in that table, and D and trimming were inferred from the DNA itself. The sample contains roughly 140,000 clones, about 84% of which appear only once. As for this clone: Antigen specificity is unknown.

Material: PBMCs. The sequence was obtained from a woman between 40 and 50 years old in good health and CMV-seropositive. The chain carries TRBV4-1 and TRBJ1-5; D remains unclear. The CDR3 is CASSPSHASDPQHF. DNA for the CDR3: TGCGCCAGCAGCCCTAGCCACGCGTCTGATCCCCAGCATTTT.